This TCR beta chain was found in a study of monozygotic twins with cystic fibrosis. Study-level information: Library input was approximately 3.1 micrograms of fragmented DNA, with approximately 16 PCR cycles.

Study results and limitations: Nucleotide-identical clonotype sharing was significantly higher within monozygotic CF twin pairs than between unrelated CF individuals. J usage was most co-twin-similar in 8 of 16 pairs, V in 13.

As to this clone: Its matching antigen is unknown.

Trimming stripped 5 bases from V and 5 bases from J, with 9 bases between. Germline values: CDR1 KGHSH, CDR2 LQKENI. The CDR3 length is 13 residues. The repertoire was sequenced with immunoSEQ multiplex PCR; TCRdb's copy has only in-frame clones and lacks some. The sample consists of under 30,000 clones, 75% to 95% of them appearing once. Material for sequencing was blood. The clonotype was recovered from a girl aged 2 to 10 with cystic fibrosis. V is TRBV18 and J is TRBJ2-2; D is perhaps TRBD2 (6 bases). This CDR3 reads CASSELATGELFF. The CDR3 nucleotides are TGTGCCAGCTCAGAACTAGCAACCGGGGAGCTGTTTTTT.